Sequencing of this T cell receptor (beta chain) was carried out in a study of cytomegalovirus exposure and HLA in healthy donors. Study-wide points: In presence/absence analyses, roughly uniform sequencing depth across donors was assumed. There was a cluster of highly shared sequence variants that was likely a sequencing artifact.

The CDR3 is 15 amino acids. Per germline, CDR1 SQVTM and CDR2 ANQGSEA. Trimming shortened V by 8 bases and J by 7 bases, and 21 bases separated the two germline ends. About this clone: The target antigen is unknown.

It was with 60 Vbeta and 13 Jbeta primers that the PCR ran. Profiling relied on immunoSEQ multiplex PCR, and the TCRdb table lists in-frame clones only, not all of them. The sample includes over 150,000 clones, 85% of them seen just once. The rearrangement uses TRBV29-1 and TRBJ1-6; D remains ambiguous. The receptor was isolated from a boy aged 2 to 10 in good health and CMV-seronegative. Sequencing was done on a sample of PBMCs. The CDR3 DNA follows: TGCAGCCTCCTGGGGAGGGCGATGGAAAATTCACCCCTCCACTTT. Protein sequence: CSLLGRAMENSPLHF.